These 10 T cell receptor beta chains came from one sample sequenced in a study of OX40 agonist ivuxolimab in advanced cancers. The repertoire was sequenced with immunoSEQ multiplex PCR; TCRdb's copy has only in-frame clones and lacks some. Of roughly 86,000 clones listed, about nine tenths were seen once; the top ten hold 0.43%. The sample was CD4+ or CD8+ T cells sorted from blood, taken in a trial of the OX40 agonist ivuxolimab. The receptors were sampled from an adult with an advanced solid tumor such as melanoma, head and neck, liver or kidney cancer.

The chain carries TRBV12-5 and TRBJ1-5; 7 bases line up with TRBD1. This CDR3 is 16 amino acids long. Germline CDR1 and CDR2: LGHNT and FRNRAP. J was trimmed by 3 bases and V by 6 bases; bases with no gene match: 11. Here the CDR3 DNA reads TGTGCTAGTGGCTCCGGGACAGCCCTTCCCAATCAGCCCCAGCATTTT. It is translated as CASGSGTALPNQPQHF.

The genes are TRBV2 and TRBJ1-3; D call uncertain. The CDR3 loop spans 15 amino acids. Germline V gene sequence: CDR1 SNHLY, CDR2 FYNNEI. V was clipped by 2 bases and J by 0 bases, with 8 bases between them. CDR3 DNA: TGTGCCAGCAGTGAACAAGCCTACTCTGGAAACACCATATATTTT. Translation: CASSEQAYSGNTIYF.

This clone occurred once. J is TRBJ2-5 and V is TRBV5-4; D perhaps matches TRBD1 (5 bases). Germline V gene sequence: CDR1 SGHNT, CDR2 YYREEE (reference sequence). With 1 base removed from V and 4 bases from J, the gap between germline ends came to 8 bases. This CDR3 has 13 residues. The CDR3 region has the DNA TGTGCCAGCAGCTTGAAGGGGCTAGAGACCCAGTACTTC. It translates to CASSLKGLETQYF.

This chain uses TRBV5-1 with TRBJ1-4; TRBD1 might be the D (6 bases). The CDR3 loop spans 15 amino acids. Germline loops: CDR1 SGHRS, CDR2 YFSETQ. V was pared by 3 bases and J by 8 bases, with 17 bases between. Written as DNA, the CDR3 is TGCGCCAGCAGCTCCCTCGGGACACTGAGGGAAAAACTGTTTTTT. As protein: CASSSLGTLREKLFF.

This chain links TRBV28 with TRBJ1-2; D may be TRBD1 (6 bases). Between the trimmed V and J ends, which lost 11 bases and 12 bases, there was a span of 22 bases. CDR3 length: 12 amino acids. Germline CDR1 MDHEN, CDR2 SYDVKM. This chain's CDR3 is CAGGDQNRDNTF. The CDR3 DNA is TGTGCCGGGGGGGATCAAAACAGGGATAACACCTTC.

The J gene is TRBJ2-3, the V gene TRBV5-1, with 9 positions matching TRBD2. This CDR3 contains 15 residues. The J segment lost 7 bases and the V segment lost 1 base, leaving 7 bases of the junction unmatched. The germline gives CDR1 SGHRS, CDR2 YFSETQ. The CDR3 DNA is TGCGCCAGCAGCTTGCCTAGCGGGGATTCTAATACGCAGTATTTT. It yields the protein CASSLPSGDSNTQYF.

The rearrangement joins TRBV10-1 to TRBJ2-5; 12 nucleotides line up with TRBD2. J lost 4 bases, V lost 6 bases, and 6 bases had no gene match. The CDR3 runs to 15 residues. The germline gives CDR1 WNHNN, CDR2 SYGVQD (reference sequence). CDR3 nucleotides: TGCGCCAGCAGCCTACCGGGACTAGCGGGAGAGACCCAGTACTTC. Its protein is CASSLPGLAGETQYF.

CDR3: CASRGEGRQDTEAFF. The CDR3 region has the DNA TGTGCCAGCAGGGGGGAGGGAAGGCAAGACACTGAAGCTTTCTTT. V gene TRBV6-5 combines with J gene TRBJ1-1, with D possibly matching TRBD1 (5 bases). Per the germline V gene, CDR1 is MNHEY and CDR2 is SVGAGI. This CDR3 has 15 residues. With 6 bases removed from V and 3 bases from J, the gap between germline ends came to 17 bases.

The genes are TRBV10-3 and TRBJ2-7, with D perhaps given as TRBD1 or TRBD2 (6 bases each). Per germline, CDR1 ENHRY and CDR2 SYGVKD. Trimming left V 10 bases short and J 1 base short, with 17 bases between. The CDR3 spans 14 residues. CDR3 coding DNA: TGTGCCACCCGCGGGGCAGGGGTTTCCTACGAGCAGTACTTC. Translated: CATRGAGVSYEQYF.

The chain is built from TRBV7-8 and TRBJ2-7; TRBD1 aligns across 9 bases. Trimming took 2 bases from V and 3 from J; bases not matched to a gene: 5. The CDR3 consists of 15 residues. The germline CDR1 and CDR2 sequences are SGHVS and FQNEAQ. CDR3 protein: CASSLRGQGHYEQYF. The DNA for the CDR3 is TGTGCCAGCAGCTTACGGGGACAGGGCCACTACGAGCAGTACTTC.